This TCR beta chain originates from a study of shared clonotypes between healthy human individuals (dated by TCRdb to the early 2020s). Concerning the study at large: A couple of women and three men aged 18 to 49 years were included in the cohort. For each donor, CD4 naive and CD4 memory were each run on three plates, CD8 naive on two plates, and CD8 memory on one plate. The study deeply sequenced blood TCR repertoires of about 5 healthy adults to estimate repertoire size and the extent of clonotype sharing between individuals. Libraries were prepared and TCR repertoires were sequenced by different laboratories using diverse techniques, in order to increase sequencing depth and limit assay-specific biases. Leukapheresis yielded between about 0.85 and 10 billion PBMCs per donor.

The germline V gene (reference sequence) provides CDR1 LNHDA and CDR2 SQIVND. From cysteine to phenylalanine, the CDR3 is 18 amino acids long. Kept here is only the CDR3 DNA, which spans 54 bases and is read in frame from base 1. Trimming leaves V shorter by 3 bases and J shorter by 2 bases, with the junction holding 9 bases beyond the gene matches. With respect to this clone: It lacks a known antigen. Qualities for individual bases were not recorded, and no much larger clone is one base off.

TCR CDR3 regions were amplified from genomic DNA by multiplex PCR using the deep immunoSEQ assay. For each cell subset, the extracted genomic DNA was distributed evenly across all wells of several immunoSEQ 96-well plates, and each plate served as one replicate. For sorted subsets, around 200 ng genomic DNA, equal to 30,000 or so T cell genomes, was loaded into each replicate PCR. Purified libraries were quantified with a Qubit 3.0 fluorometer, sized on a Bioanalyzer 2100, and re-quantified with the KAPA Library Quantification kit. Each immunoSEQ 96-well plate was sequenced on its own single-read 150-cycle Illumina NextSeq 550 flow cell. Under the source paper's analysis protocol: Because the immunoSEQ output held only junctional sequences and lacked quality scores, the filtering could not match the filtering applied to full-length reads. Sequences were annotated with PyIR, a Python wrapper for IgBLAST v1.9, and V/J genes and CDR3 were assigned using IMGT germline references. Reads were filtered out if the reads had weak V/J assignments (E-value above 1e-6), no CDR3, stop codons, out-of-frame junctions, or ambiguous translated residues. V3J clonotypes were defined as sequences sharing an identical inferred V gene, J gene, and CDR3 amino acid sequence. Percentage overlap between repertoires was calculated by dividing the number of shared unique clonotypes by the size of the smaller repertoire. Repertoire richness was assessed with RTK rarefaction, the Chao1 estimator, and Recon v2.1 estimates of unobserved clonotypes. For all TCRbeta clonotypes obtained by the gDNA method from a handful of donors, generation probabilities were computed with OLGA. TCRdb's version of the immuneACCESS table is confined to in-frame rearrangements and falls short of the full clone set. An unresolved V gene accounts for under half of the shortfall where checked; the remainder is of unknown origin. V and J calls and clone size are as listed in that table; D and trimming were resolved from the DNA. In all, the sample holds tens of thousands of clones, and about 61% of those were seen once. Jointly, the top ten make up about 51% of the sample.

The donors were healthy, HIV-negative adults with no recently reported acute infections or vaccinations. Every donor was a Caucasian adult living in Nashville, Tennessee, USA. CD8 memory samples combined magnetically selected CD45RO+ cells with CCR7-negative CD45RA+ effector memory (TemRA) cells. After blood collection by leukapheresis, PBMCs were isolated using Ficoll-Histopaque density gradient centrifugation and then cryopreserved in the vapor phase of liquid nitrogen. Analytical flow cytometry was used to check the purity and quantity of each magnetically sorted T cell population. Genomic DNA was isolated from every sorted fraction and measured by UV absorbance on a Nanodrop 2000c. Findings and caveats that apply to the study as a whole: Compared with non-shared clonotypes, the clonotypes found in all four sorted-subset donors had higher generation probabilities. Rarefaction of sorted-subset datasets indicated incomplete sequencing despite the large sequencing depth. Pairwise subsampling indicated that sequencing depth was expected to affect the degree of clonotype sharing among donors. Because the study included a small number of donors, the genetic and exposure-history diversity represented was limited. Across a few donors, approximately 5% of naive CD4, around 3.5% of naive CD8, about 2.3% of memory CD4, and roughly 0.41% of memory CD8 clonotypes were shared. Larger estimated clonotype richness was generally found for naive subsets than for memory subsets. Sampling was restricted to blood, and TCR repertoires in tissues likely differ from the TCR repertoires found in blood.

The TCR comes from a young man in good health. The sample was memory CD8+ T cells sorted from blood. What the cell subset or site label conveys for this sample: CD45RO+ cells pooled with CCR7-negative TemRA cells. The rearrangement combines TRBV19 with TRBJ2-5, with 13 bases matching TRBD2. The DNA sequence follows: TGTGCCAGTAGTATCCGGACTAGCGGGAGTTTGCTTCAAGAGACCCAGTACTTC. Its protein is CASSIRTSGSLLQETQYF.